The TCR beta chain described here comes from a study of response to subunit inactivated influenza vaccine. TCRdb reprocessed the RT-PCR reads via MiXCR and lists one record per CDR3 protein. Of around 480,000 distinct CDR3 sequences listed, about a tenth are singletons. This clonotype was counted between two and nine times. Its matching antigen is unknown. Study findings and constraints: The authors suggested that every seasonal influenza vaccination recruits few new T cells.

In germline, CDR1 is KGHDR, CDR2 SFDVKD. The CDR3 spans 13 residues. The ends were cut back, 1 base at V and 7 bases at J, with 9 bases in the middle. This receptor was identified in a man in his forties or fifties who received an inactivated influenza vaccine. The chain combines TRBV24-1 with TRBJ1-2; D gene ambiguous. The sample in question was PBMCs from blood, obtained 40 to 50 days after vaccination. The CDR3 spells CATSDLTASGYTF. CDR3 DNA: TGTGCCACCAGTGATTTAACAGCTAGTGGCTACACCTTC.